This TCR beta chain was captured in a study of blood T cell repertoires in COVID-19. The wider study: Whether acute or convalescent, the COVID-19 samples came from the United States, Italy and Spain.

With 5 bases removed from V and 4 bases from J, the gap between germline ends came to 17 bases. This CDR3 is built from 15 residues. Germline V gene data show CDR1 as SGHVS and CDR2 as FQNEAQ. Sequenced by immunoSEQ multiplex PCR; TCRdb stores in-frame clones only, minus some. Of some 130,000 clones listed, about nine tenths were seen once; the top ten hold approximately 10%. Specimen: peripheral blood. The gene calls are TRBV7-8 and TRBJ1-2, with D possibly matching TRBD1 (5 bases). The sequence was collected from a woman in her seventies with COVID-19, enrolled during active disease. In DNA form, the CDR3 reads TGTGCCAGCAGCCTAGGGGCGCTGGATCTCTATGGCTACACCTTC. This translates into CASSLGALDLYGYTF.